This record concerns one T cell receptor (beta chain) sequence. Its antigen remains unknown. Only in-frame clones appear in the TCRdb table, and some are missing; sequencing was by immunoSEQ multiplex PCR. The sample lists 77,000 or so clones; roughly 90% were seen once. Sampled blood was obtained at baseline, cycle 4 day 1, and cycle 7 day 1. This sample is part of a study of OX40 agonist ivuxolimab in advanced cancers. Study background: Prior checkpoint blockade (anti-PD-1, anti-PD-L1 or anti-CTLA-4) was permitted; 40% had it. One patient with hepatocellular carcinoma and two with cutaneous melanoma, three in all, had partial responses. Whole-study findings and limits: More expanded clones were seen, on average, in CD8+ T cells than in CD4+.

V was trimmed by 2 bases and J by 7 bases, leaving 22 bases between them. The CDR3 covers 16 residues. Germline CDR1 reads SGDLS; CDR2 reads YYNGEE. V usage is TRBV9 and J usage is TRBJ2-7; a possible D gene is TRBD2 (6 bases). The clonotype originates from an adult with an advanced solid tumor such as melanoma, head and neck, liver or kidney cancer. This specimen consisted of CD4+ or CD8+ T cells sorted from blood, obtained in a trial of the OX40 agonist ivuxolimab. The CDR3 loop reads CASSVGPKGAAGEQYF. Here the CDR3 DNA reads TGTGCCAGCAGCGTGGGCCCTAAGGGAGCGGCGGGGGAGCAGTACTTC.